The subject of this entry is one T cell receptor (beta chain). This sample's time point: blood 4 weeks post-SBRT, at nephrectomy. Treatment given: 15 Gy SBRT to primary tumor, nephrectomy 4 weeks later. Blood was sampled at baseline, 2 weeks and 4 weeks after SBRT. The tumor was a clear cell renal cell carcinoma. The data were obtained in a study of radiation and T cells in renal cell carcinoma. J lost 8 bases, V lost 4 bases, and 2 bases had no gene match. Germline values: CDR1 SGHRS, CDR2 YFSETQ. CDR3 size: 14 residues. Data came from immunoSEQ multiplex PCR; TCRdb stores just in-frame clones and leaves some out. The repertoire includes around 45,000 clones, 65% to 85% of them detected once, and around 26% sits in the top ten.

V and J are TRBV5-1 and TRBJ2-1; the match to TRBD2 covers 14 bases. The TCR was taken from a woman aged 70-85 years with renal cell carcinoma. The specimen comprised blood, sampled from a patient whose treatment included radiotherapy and nephrectomy. The CDR3 nucleotides read TGCGCCAGCAGCGCGGGACTAGCGGGAGATGAGCAGTTCTTC. Residues: CASSAGLAGDEQFF.